Included here is one TCR beta chain sequence, with context. Authors' data handling: Nucleated cell counts were estimated from reference gene primer amplification. Assay used: immunoSEQ multiplex PCR; TCRdb lists only in-frame clones, some missing. The V and J calls and the clone size are those of that table, but D and trimming were determined from the DNA. The sample includes about 150,000 clones, over 80% of them seen just once. The data were obtained in a study of blood T cell repertoires in COVID-19. The wider study: Whether acute or convalescent, the COVID-19 samples came from the United States, Italy and Spain. T cells, B-cell-depleted T cells, or PBMCs supplied cDNA or gDNA.

Germline CDR1 and CDR2: MNHNY and SVGAGI (reference sequence). The germline V and J ends were trimmed by 0 bases and 0 bases, with 9 bases remaining between them. This CDR3 is built from 16 residues. This chain connects TRBV6-6 to TRBJ2-1; the D gene is possibly TRBD2 (6 bases). This TCR was sampled from a man between 65 and 85 years old who had recovered from COVID-19. Sequencing was done on a sample of peripheral blood. Written as DNA, the CDR3 is TGTGCCAGCAGTTACTCGGAGGGAAGCTCCTACAATGAGCAGTTCTTC. Translation gives CASSYSEGSSYNEQFF.